Listed below are T cell receptor beta chains from one sample, sequenced in a study of shared clonotypes between healthy human individuals. TCRdb's table, derived via immunoSEQ multiplex PCR, lists solely in-frame clones and lacks some. This table has millions of clones, around nine tenths appearing once. Source material: naive CD4+ T cells sorted from blood. The origin of the receptors is a man aged 18 to 29 in good health. The CDR3 runs from the conserved cysteine through the conserved F or W. D genes are given only for firm matches. Clone size, where shown, is once, few, many, or a class for clones that have expanded.

d_call,clone_size,v_call,j_call,cdr3_aa,cdr3_nt
TRBD2,-,TRBV5-1,TRBJ2-1,CASSLGDSGGRAPYNEQFF,TGCGCCAGCAGCTTAGGTGATAGTGGCGGGAGGGCCCCCTACAATGAGCAGTTCTTC
TRBD1,-,TRBV4-2,TRBJ2-7,CASSQLPGQGSYEQYF,TGTGCCAGCAGCCAACTCCCGGGACAGGGTTCCTACGAGCAGTACTTC
TRBD1,-,TRBV7-2,TRBJ1-6,CASRPSGQEASPLHF,TGTGCCAGCAGACCCTCGGGACAGGAGGCTTCACCCCTCCACTTT
-,-,TRBV19,TRBJ1-2,CASSFTGTADGYTF,TGTGCCAGTAGTTTTACCGGGACCGCGGATGGCTACACCTTC
TRBD1,once,TRBV10-3,TRBJ2-5,CATDRDRGFGETQYF,TGTGCCACCGACCGGGACAGGGGGTTCGGGGAGACCCAGTACTTC
-,-,TRBV11-2,TRBJ2-7,CASSFWGGRRSYEQYF,TGTGCCAGCAGCTTTTGGGGGGGGCGCCGCTCCTACGAGCAGTACTTC
-,-,TRBV5-4,TRBJ2-2,CASSLPDAGTGELFF,TGTGCCAGCAGCTTGCCCGACGCGGGGACAGGGGAGCTGTTTTTT
-,-,TRBV7-9,TRBJ2-3,CASSLVLWLEADTQYF,TGTGCCAGCAGCTTAGTGCTTTGGCTCGAGGCAGATACGCAGTATTTT
TRBD1,-,TRBV7-3,TRBJ2-7,CASSLKPGQASYEQYF,TGTGCCAGCAGCCTCAAACCAGGACAGGCATCCTACGAGCAGTACTTC
-,-,TRBV5-1,TRBJ2-1,CASSLMSDRGNEQFF,TGCGCCAGCAGCTTGATGTCCGACAGAGGCAATGAGCAGTTCTTC
TRBD2,-,TRBV5-1,TRBJ2-2,CASSFSSAGANTGELFF,TGCGCCAGCAGCTTTAGCTCAGCGGGGGCGAACACCGGGGAGCTGTTTTTT
-,-,TRBV27,TRBJ2-1,CASSDASRYNEQFF,TGTGCCAGCTCCGACGCAAGCCGGTACAATGAGCAGTTCTTC
TRBD1,-,TRBV7-6,TRBJ1-6,CASSFASTGATNSPLHF,TGTGCCAGCAGCTTCGCATCCACAGGGGCCACCAATTCACCCCTCCACTTT
TRBD1,once,TRBV7-9,TRBJ2-7,CASSLGQGTSYEQYF,TGTGCCAGCAGCTTAGGACAGGGTACCTCCTACGAGCAGTACTTC
-,-,TRBV25-1,TRBJ1-6,CASSVTENSPLHF,TGTGCCAGCAGTGTGACGGAAAATTCACCCCTCCACTTT
TRBD1,-,TRBV7-3,TRBJ2-3,CASSMTGGTDTQYF,TGTGCCAGCAGCATGACAGGGGGCACAGATACGCAGTATTTT
TRBD1,-,TRBV5-1,TRBJ2-3,CASSHLGQGGVDTQYF,TGCGCCAGCAGCCATCTCGGACAGGGCGGGGTGGATACGCAGTATTTT
-,-,TRBV10-2,TRBJ2-1,CASSEPSNHEQFF,TGCGCCAGCAGTGAGCCTAGCAACCATGAGCAGTTCTTC
-,-,TRBV9,TRBJ1-2,CASSVEGEGNYGYTF,TGTGCCAGCAGCGTAGAGGGAGAGGGTAACTATGGCTACACCTTC
TRBD1,-,TRBV5-1,TRBJ2-6,CASSYGQDSGANVLTF,TGCGCCAGCAGCTACGGACAGGACTCTGGGGCCAACGTCCTGACTTTC
-,-,TRBV7-2,TRBJ1-5,CASSFLSGVNQPQHF,TGTGCCAGCAGCTTCCTGTCAGGGGTTAATCAGCCCCAGCATTTT
TRBD1,-,TRBV7-2,TRBJ1-2,CASSFTGGFYGYTF,TGTGCCAGCAGCTTCACAGGGGGCTTCTATGGCTACACCTTC
TRBD1,-,TRBV18,TRBJ2-1,CASSPDRGNEQFF,TGTGCCAGCTCACCGGACAGGGGTAATGAGCAGTTCTTC
-,once,TRBV7-2,TRBJ1-3,CASSYTGGYSGNTIYF,TGTGCCAGCAGCTATACAGGCGGATACTCTGGAAACACCATATATTTT
-,once,TRBV19,TRBJ2-5,CASSLTGDQETQYF,TGTGCCAGTAGTTTGACAGGAGACCAAGAGACCCAGTACTTC
-,-,TRBV2,TRBJ2-1,CASSFLSQNEQFF,TGTGCCAGCAGCTTCTTAAGCCAAAATGAGCAGTTCTTC
-,few,TRBV19,TRBJ1-5,CASSMGLMFSNQPQHF,TGTGCCAGTAGTATGGGACTGATGTTTAGCAATCAGCCCCAGCATTTT
-,-,TRBV7-2,TRBJ2-3,CASSPGRTSTDTQYF,TGTGCCAGCAGCCCCGGACGGACTAGCACAGATACGCAGTATTTT
-,-,TRBV5-1,TRBJ2-2,CASSLEVIATGELFF,TGCGCCAGCAGCTTGGAGGTCATCGCAACCGGGGAGCTGTTTTTT
-,-,TRBV5-6,TRBJ2-7,CASTQDSSYEQYF,TGTGCCAGCACCCAGGACAGCTCCTACGAGCAGTACTTC
TRBD1,-,TRBV5-8,TRBJ1-4,CASNHRDRVSEKLFF,TGTGCCAGCAACCACCGGGACAGGGTATCGGAAAAACTGTTTTTT
TRBD2,-,TRBV5-1,TRBJ2-1,CASSAVSGLSNEQFF,TGCGCCAGCAGCGCCGTTAGCGGGCTTAGCAATGAGCAGTTCTTC
-,-,TRBV18,TRBJ2-1,CASSPPGDNEQFF,TGTGCCAGCTCACCACCAGGGGACAATGAGCAGTTCTTC
-,few,TRBV30,TRBJ1-1,CAWSPWNLNTEAFF,TGTGCCTGGAGTCCTTGGAATCTGAACACTGAAGCTTTCTTT
-,few,TRBV10-3,TRBJ1-4,CAISEGGLANEKLFF,TGTGCCATCAGTGAGGGGGGGCTGGCTAATGAAAAACTGTTTTTT
TRBD1,-,TRBV6-1,TRBJ2-1,CASSPGQGLNNEQFF,TGTGCCAGCAGTCCCGGACAGGGTTTGAACAATGAGCAGTTCTTC
-,-,TRBV11-1,TRBJ2-3,CARPSSELYYTQYF,TGTGCCAGACCCTCTAGCGAGCTATATTATACGCAGTATTTT
-,-,TRBV7-9,TRBJ2-3,CASNSPLDADTQYF,TGTGCCAGCAATTCACCCCTAGACGCAGATACGCAGTATTTT